The 7 T cell receptor beta chains presented below share a single source sample, sequenced in a study of OX40 agonist ivuxolimab in advanced cancers. This table comes from immunoSEQ multiplex PCR, and its TCRdb copy is limited to in-frame clones, with some not included. The sample lists 74,000 or so clones; around 92% were seen once. Sample: CD4+ or CD8+ T cells sorted from blood, taken in a trial of the OX40 agonist ivuxolimab. The receptors were sampled from an adult with an advanced solid tumor such as melanoma, head and neck, liver or kidney cancer.

The rearrangement links TRBV6-4 to TRBJ2-7, with 11 bases lining up with TRBD2. From germline, CDR1 is MRHNA and CDR2 SNTAGT. After removal of 4 bases from V and 6 bases from J, the junction contained 8 bases not matched to a gene. CDR3 size: 15 residues. The CDR3 region is CASSAPSGGLREQYF. The CDR3 DNA is TGTGCCAGCAGTGCCCCTAGCGGGGGGCTCCGCGAGCAGTACTTC.

This clone was picked up a small number of times. This chain connects TRBV2 to TRBJ1-4; D gene unclear. The CDR3 covers 15 residues. Germline V gives CDR1 SNHLY, CDR2 FYNNEI. V shed 6 bases and J shed 2 bases, with 13 bases lying between them. The CDR3 protein is CASSETAGTNEKLFF. CDR3 DNA: TGTGCCAGCAGCGAAACGGCGGGGACTAATGAAAAACTGTTTTTT.

This clone was observed a single time. In DNA form, the CDR3 reads TGTGCCAGCAGTGAAGCGCTTGGCCGACCAGCGCAGTTCTTC. It is translated as CASSEALGRPAQFF. V is TRBV6-1 and J is TRBJ2-1; D gene ambiguous. Trimming removed 0 bases from V and 12 bases from J, with 15 bases in between. The germline V gene encodes CDR1 MNHNS and CDR2 SASEGT. CDR3 size: 14 residues.

The chain recombines TRBV5-1 with TRBJ2-3; a weak D match, TRBD2 (5 bases). V was cut by 4 bases and J by 5 bases, with 14 bases left in between. This CDR3 has 14 amino acids. Germline loops: CDR1 SGHRS, CDR2 YFSETQ. The CDR3 spells CASSRGAREDTQYF. CDR3 DNA sequence: TGCGCCAGCAGCCGGGGAGCCCGGGAAGATACGCAGTATTTT.

This clone was found once. The chain employs TRBV6-6 and TRBJ2-3; D is undetermined. The V gene lost 5 bases and the J gene lost 9 bases, with 12 bases spanning the gap. CDR1 is MNHNY, CDR2 SVGAGI, per germline (reference sequence). The CDR3 length is 12 residues. CDR3 DNA: TGTGCCAGCAGTCCCTCCCTGGGGACGCAGTATTTT. Its protein product is CASSPSLGTQYF.

The chain employs TRBV5-1 and TRBJ1-6; D is uncertain. The V gene's germline CDR1 is SGHRS and CDR2 YFSETQ. The CDR3 covers 17 residues. V was pared by 4 bases and J by 7 bases, with 21 bases between. The CDR3 loop is CASSRNSGPPRNSPLHF. CDR3 coding DNA: TGCGCCAGCAGCAGAAACAGCGGGCCCCCCAGGAATTCACCCCTCCACTTT.

This sequence joins TRBV9 and TRBJ2-2, with 11 bases aligning to TRBD2. V gave up 0 bases and J gave up 8 bases; unmatched junction bases: 6. CDR3 size: 16 residues. Germline V lookup: CDR1 SGDLS, CDR2 YYNGEE. The CDR3 DNA follows: TGTGCCAGCAGCGTAGTTAGCGGGAGGGCCACGGGGGAGCTGTTTTTT. Translation: CASSVVSGRATGELFF.